The entry that follows covers one TCR beta chain sequence. The data originate from a study of T cell changes during pregnancy in multiple sclerosis. The protocol was immunoSEQ multiplex PCR, while the TCRdb copy is restricted to in-frame clones and leaves out a portion. Among 15,000 to 18,000 clones, 65% to 90% were seen once, and the ten largest hold 17%. Looked up from germline, CDR1 is SGHNT and CDR2 is YYREEE (reference sequence). The CDR3 covers 17 residues. Trimming removed 6 bases from V and 0 bases from J, with 19 bases in between. The sample was CD8+ T cells from peripheral blood mononuclear cells, taken after pregnancy. The chain uses TRBV5-4 and TRBJ2-1; a possible D gene is TRBD2 (6 bases). This receptor was identified in a female donor in good health, enrolled as a control in a pregnancy study. The CDR3: CASKGGERASSYNEQFF. For the CDR3, the DNA is TGTGCCAGCAAAGGAGGGGAGCGGGCGAGCTCCTACAATGAGCAGTTCTTC.